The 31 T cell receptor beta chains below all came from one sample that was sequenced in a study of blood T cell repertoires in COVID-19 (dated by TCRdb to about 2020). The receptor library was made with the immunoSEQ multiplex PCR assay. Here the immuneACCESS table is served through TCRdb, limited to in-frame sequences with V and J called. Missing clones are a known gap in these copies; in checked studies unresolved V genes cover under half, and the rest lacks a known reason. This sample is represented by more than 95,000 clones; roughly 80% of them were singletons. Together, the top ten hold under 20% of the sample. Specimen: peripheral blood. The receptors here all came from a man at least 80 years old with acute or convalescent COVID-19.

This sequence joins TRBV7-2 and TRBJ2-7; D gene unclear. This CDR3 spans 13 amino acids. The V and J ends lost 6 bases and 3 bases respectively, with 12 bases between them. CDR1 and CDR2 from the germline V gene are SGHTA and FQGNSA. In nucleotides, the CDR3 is TGTGCCAGCAGTCGCGCCCGGAGCTACGAGCAGTACTTC. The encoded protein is CASSRARSYEQYF.

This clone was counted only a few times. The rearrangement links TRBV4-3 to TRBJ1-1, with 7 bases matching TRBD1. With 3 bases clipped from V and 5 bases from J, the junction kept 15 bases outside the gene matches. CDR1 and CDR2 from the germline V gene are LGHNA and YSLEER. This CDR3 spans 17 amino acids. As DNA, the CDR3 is TGCGCCAGCAGCCACATGGGGACAGAGCCCCGCGGGACTGAAGCTTTCTTT. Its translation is CASSHMGTEPRGTEAFF.

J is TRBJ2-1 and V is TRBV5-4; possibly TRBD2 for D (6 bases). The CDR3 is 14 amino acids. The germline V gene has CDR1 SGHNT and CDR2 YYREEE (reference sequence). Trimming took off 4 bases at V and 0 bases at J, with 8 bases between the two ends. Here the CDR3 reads CASSGGLSYNEQFF. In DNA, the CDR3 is TGTGCCAGCAGCGGGGGACTCTCCTACAATGAGCAGTTCTTC.

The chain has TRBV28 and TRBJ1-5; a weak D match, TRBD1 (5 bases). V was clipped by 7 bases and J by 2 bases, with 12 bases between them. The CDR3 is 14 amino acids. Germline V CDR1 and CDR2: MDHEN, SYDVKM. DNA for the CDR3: TGTGCCAGCATCTGGGGGGGTGGCAATCAGCCCCAGCATTTT. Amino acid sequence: CASIWGGGNQPQHF. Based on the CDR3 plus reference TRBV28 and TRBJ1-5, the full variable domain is DVKVTQSSRYLVKRTGEKVFLECVQDMDHENMFWYRQDPGLGLRLIYFSYDVKMKEKGDIPEGYSVSREKKERFSLILESASTNQTSMYLCASIWGGGNQPQHFGDGTRLSIL.

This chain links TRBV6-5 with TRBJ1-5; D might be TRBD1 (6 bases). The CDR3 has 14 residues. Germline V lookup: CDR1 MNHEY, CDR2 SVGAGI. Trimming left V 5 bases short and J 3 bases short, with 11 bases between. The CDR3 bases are TGTGCCAGCAGTCCAACAGGGTTCAATCAGCCCCAGCATTTT. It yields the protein CASSPTGFNQPQHF.

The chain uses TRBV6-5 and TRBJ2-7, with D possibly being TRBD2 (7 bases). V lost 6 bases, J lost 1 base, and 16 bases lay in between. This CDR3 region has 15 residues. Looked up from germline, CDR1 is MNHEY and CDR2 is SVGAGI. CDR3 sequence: CASRNRGGPSYEQYF. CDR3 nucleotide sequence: TGTGCCAGCAGAAATAGGGGGGGACCTTCCTACGAGCAGTACTTC.

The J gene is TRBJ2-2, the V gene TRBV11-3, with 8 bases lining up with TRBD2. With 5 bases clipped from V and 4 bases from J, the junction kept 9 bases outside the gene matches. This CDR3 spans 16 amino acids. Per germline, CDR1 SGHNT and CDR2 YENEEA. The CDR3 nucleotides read TGTGCCAGCAGCCCAAAAGCGGGAGTGAGCACCGGGGAGCTGTTTTTT. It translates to CASSPKAGVSTGELFF.

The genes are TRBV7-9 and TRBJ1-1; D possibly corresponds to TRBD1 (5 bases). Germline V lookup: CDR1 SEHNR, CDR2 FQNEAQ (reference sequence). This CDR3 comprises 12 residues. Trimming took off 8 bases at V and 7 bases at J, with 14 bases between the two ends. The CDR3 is CASHTGGNEAFF. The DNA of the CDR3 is TGTGCCAGCCACACCGGGGGAAATGAAGCTTTCTTT.

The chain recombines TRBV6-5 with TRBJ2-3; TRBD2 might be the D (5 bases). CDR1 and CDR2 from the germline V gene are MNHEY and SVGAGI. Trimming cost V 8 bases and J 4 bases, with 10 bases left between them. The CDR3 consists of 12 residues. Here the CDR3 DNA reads TGTGCCAGCCGAAAAGCGGCAGATACGCAGTATTTT. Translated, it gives CASRKAADTQYF.

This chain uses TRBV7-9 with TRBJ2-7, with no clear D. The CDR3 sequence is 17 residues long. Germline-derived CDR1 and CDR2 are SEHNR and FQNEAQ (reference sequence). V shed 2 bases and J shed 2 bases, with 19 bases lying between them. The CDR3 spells CASSLPPSAGSTYEQYF. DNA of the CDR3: TGTGCCAGCAGCTTACCGCCCTCGGCAGGCTCGACCTACGAGCAGTACTTC.

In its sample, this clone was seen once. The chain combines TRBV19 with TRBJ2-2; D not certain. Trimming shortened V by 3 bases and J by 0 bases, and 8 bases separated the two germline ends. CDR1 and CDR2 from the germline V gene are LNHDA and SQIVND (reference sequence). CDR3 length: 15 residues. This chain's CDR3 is CASSMWLANTGELFF. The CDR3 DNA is TGTGCCAGTAGTATGTGGCTCGCGAACACCGGGGAGCTGTTTTTT.

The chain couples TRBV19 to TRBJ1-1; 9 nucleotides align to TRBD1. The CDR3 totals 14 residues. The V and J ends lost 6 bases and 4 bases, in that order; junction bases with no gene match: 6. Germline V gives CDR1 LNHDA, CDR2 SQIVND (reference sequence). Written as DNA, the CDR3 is TGTGCCAGTAGGAGGGGACAGGGAGTCACTGAAGCTTTCTTT. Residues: CASRRGQGVTEAFF.

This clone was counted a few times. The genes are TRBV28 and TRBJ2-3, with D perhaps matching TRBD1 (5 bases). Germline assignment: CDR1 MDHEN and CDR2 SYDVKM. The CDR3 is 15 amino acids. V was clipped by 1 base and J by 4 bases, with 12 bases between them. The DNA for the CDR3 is TGTGCCAGCAGTTTATACAGGAGTAGCCCAGATACGCAGTATTTT. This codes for CASSLYRSSPDTQYF.

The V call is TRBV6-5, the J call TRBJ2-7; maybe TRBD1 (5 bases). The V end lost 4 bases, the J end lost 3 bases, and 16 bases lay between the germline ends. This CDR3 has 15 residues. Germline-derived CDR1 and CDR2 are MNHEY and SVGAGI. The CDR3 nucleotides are TGTGCCAGCAGTTCTAACCGGCAGGGTGACTACGAGCAGTACTTC. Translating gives CASSSNRQGDYEQYF.

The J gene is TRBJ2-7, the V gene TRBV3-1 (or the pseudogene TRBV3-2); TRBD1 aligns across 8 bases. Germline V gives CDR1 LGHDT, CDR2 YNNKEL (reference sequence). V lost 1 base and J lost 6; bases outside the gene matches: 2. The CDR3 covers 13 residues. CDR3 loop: CASSQVGTGEQYF. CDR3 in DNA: TGTGCCAGCAGCCAAGTCGGGACAGGCGAGCAGTACTTC.

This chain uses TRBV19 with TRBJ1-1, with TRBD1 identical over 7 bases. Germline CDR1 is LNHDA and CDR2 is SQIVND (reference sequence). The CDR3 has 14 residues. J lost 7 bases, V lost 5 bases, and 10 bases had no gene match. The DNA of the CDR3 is TGTGCCAGTAGTCTCCCCGACAGGGTAAGTGAAGCTTTCTTT. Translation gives CASSLPDRVSEAFF.

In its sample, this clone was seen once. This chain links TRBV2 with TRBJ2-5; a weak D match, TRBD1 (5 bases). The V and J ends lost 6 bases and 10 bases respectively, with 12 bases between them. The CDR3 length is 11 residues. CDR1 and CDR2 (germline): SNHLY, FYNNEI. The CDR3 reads CASRETDIQYF. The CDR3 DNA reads TGTGCCAGCAGAGAGACAGACATCCAGTACTTC.

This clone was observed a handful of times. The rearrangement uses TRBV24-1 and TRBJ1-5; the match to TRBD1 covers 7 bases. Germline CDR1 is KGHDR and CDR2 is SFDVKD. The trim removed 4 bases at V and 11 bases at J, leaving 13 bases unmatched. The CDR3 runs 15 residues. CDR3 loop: CATSDPLDRRVTQHF. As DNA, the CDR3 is TGTGCCACCAGTGACCCCCTGGACAGGCGGGTCACCCAGCATTTT.

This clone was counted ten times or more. CDR3 in amino acids: CAITPGTSVRNPYEQYF. As DNA, the CDR3 is TGTGCCATTACCCCCGGGACTAGCGTTCGTAACCCCTACGAGCAGTACTTC. The V and J genes are TRBV10-3 and TRBJ2-7; 10 bases agree with TRBD2. The CDR3 covers 17 residues. V was clipped by 9 bases and J by 2 bases; unmatched bases: 16. Germline loops: CDR1 ENHRY, CDR2 SYGVKD.

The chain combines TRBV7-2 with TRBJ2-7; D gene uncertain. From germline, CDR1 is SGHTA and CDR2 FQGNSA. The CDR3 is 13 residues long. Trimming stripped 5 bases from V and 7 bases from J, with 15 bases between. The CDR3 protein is CASSTLGSREQYF. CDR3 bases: TGTGCCAGCAGCACCCTCGGGTCGCGGGAGCAGTACTTC.

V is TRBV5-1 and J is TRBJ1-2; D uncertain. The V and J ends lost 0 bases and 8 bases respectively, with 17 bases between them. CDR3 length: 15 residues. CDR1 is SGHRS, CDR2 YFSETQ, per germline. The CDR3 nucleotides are TGCGCCAGCAGCTTGGAGGGTGTGGGAGCGAGCGGCTACACCTTC. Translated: CASSLEGVGASGYTF.

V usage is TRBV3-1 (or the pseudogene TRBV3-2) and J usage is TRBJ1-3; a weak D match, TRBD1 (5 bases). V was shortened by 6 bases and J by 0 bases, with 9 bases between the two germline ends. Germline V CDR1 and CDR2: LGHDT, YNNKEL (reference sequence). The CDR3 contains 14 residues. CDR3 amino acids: CASRVRGSGNTIYF. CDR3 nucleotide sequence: TGTGCCAGCAGAGTAAGGGGCTCTGGAAACACCATATATTTT.

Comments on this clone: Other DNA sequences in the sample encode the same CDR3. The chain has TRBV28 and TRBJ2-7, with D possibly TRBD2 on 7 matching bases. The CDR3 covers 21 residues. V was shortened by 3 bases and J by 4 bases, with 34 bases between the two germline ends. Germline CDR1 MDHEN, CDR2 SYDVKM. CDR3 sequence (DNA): TGTGCCAGCAGTTTTCTCTTCAGTATTCTCGCGGGAGAGGGGGGGGCTTACGAGCAGTACTTC. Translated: CASSFLFSILAGEGGAYEQYF.

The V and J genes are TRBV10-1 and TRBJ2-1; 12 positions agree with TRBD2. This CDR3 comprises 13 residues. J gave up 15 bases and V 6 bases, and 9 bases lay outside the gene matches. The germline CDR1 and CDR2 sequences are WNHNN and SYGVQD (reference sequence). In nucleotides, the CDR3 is TGCGCCAGCAGGCCCGGGACTAGCGGGCCGGGGTTCTTC. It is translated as CASRPGTSGPGFF.

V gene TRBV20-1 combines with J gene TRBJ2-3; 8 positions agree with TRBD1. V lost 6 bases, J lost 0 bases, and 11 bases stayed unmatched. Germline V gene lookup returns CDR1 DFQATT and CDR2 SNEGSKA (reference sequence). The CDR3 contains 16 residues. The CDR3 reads CSASRDRIGSTDTQYF. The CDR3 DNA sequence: TGCAGTGCCAGTAGGGACAGGATAGGTAGCACAGATACGCAGTATTTT.

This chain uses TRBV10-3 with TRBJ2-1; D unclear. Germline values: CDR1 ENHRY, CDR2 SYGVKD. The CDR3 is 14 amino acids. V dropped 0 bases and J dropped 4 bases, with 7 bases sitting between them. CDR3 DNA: TGTGCCATCAGTGAGTCTCAGACTTACAATGAGCAGTTCTTC. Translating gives CAISESQTYNEQFF.

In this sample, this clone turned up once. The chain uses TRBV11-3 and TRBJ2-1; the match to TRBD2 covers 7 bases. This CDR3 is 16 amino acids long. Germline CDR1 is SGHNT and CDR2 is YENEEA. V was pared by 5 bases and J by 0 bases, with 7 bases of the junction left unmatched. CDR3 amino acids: CASSPAERGSYNEQFF. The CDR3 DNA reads TGTGCCAGCAGCCCGGCTGAGCGGGGCTCCTACAATGAGCAGTTCTTC.

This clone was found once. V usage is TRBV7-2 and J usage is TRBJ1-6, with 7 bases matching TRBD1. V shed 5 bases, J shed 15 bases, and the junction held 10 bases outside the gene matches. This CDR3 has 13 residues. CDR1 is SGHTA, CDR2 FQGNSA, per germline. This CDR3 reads CASSRDRQGDLHF. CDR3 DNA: TGTGCCAGCAGCCGGGACAGACAGGGTGACCTCCACTTT.

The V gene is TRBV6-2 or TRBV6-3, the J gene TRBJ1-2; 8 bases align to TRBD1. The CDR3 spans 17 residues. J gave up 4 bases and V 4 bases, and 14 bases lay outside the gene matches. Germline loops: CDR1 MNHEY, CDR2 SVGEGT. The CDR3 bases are TGTGCCAGCAGTTCACCTCGGACAGGGCTCGTCCCCTATGGCTACACCTTC. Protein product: CASSSPRTGLVPYGYTF.

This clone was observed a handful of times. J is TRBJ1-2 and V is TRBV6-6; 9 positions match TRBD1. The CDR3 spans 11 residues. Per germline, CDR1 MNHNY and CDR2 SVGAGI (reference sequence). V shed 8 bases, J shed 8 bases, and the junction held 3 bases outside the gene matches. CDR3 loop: CASGTGGGYTF. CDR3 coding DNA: TGTGCCAGCGGTACAGGGGGCGGCTACACCTTC.

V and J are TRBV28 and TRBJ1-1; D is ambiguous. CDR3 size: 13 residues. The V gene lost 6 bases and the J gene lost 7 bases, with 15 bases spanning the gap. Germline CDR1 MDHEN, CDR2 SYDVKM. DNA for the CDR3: TGTGCCAGCAGCTCCCCCCCTTCCAGTGAAGCTTTCTTT. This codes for CASSSPPSSEAFF.